This section outlines one T cell receptor beta chain sequence together with its context. The record originates from a study of regulatory T cells in long-lasting Graves disease. Regarding time point: newly diagnosed GD, antithyroid drugs for less than 3 months. PBMC RNA served as the TCR library source. The germline V gene has CDR1 SEHNR and CDR2 FQNEAQ (reference sequence). The trim removed 7 bases at V and 1 base at J, leaving 27 bases unmatched. CDR3 size: 23 residues. Researchers made TCR beta libraries by using iRepertoire HTBI primers and running Arm-PCR on CDR3 regions. In TCRdb, the multiplex PCR reads were re-called with MiXCR into one record per CDR3 protein. The data show almost 450,000 distinct CDR3 sequences, about a sixth seen once. The same sample was also studied in work on T cells in Graves' hyperthyroidism and ophthalmopathy.

This chain links TRBV7-9 with TRBJ1-4; TRBD1 agrees at 10 bases. The TCR was taken from a young woman with Graves disease. Material: peripheral blood mononuclear cells (PBMCs), obtained at new diagnosis, from a patient treated with antithyroid drugs. The CDR3 here is CASNAAFTPSTGGGARTNEKLFF. The CDR3 DNA is TGTGCCAGCAACGCAGCCTTTACCCCATCGACAGGGGGCGGAGCGAGAACTAATGAAAAACTGTTTTTT.